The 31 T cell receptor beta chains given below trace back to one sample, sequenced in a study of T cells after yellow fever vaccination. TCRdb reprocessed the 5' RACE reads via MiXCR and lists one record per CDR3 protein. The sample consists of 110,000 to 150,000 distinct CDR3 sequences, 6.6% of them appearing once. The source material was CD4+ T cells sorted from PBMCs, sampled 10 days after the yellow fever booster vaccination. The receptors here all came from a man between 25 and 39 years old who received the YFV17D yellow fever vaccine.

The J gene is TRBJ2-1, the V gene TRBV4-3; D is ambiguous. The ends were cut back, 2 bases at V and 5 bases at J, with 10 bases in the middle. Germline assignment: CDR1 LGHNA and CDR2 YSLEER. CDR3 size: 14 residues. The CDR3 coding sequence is TGCGCCAGCAGCCAACTCCGCCTGAACAATGAGCAGTTCTTC. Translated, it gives CASSQLRLNNEQFF.

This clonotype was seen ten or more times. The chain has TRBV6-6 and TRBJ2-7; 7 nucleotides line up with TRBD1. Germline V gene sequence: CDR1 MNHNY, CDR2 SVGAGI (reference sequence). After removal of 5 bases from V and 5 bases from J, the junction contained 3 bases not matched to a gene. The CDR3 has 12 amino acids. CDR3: CASSNRGHEQYF. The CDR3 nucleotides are TGTGCCAGCAGTAACAGGGGACACGAGCAGTACTTC.

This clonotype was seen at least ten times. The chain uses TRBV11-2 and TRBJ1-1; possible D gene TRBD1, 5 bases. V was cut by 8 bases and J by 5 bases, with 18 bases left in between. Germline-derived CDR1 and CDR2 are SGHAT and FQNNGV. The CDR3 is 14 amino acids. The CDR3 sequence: CASGDWTGRTEAFF. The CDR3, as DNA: TGTGCCAGCGGGGACTGGACGGGTAGGACTGAAGCTTTCTTT.

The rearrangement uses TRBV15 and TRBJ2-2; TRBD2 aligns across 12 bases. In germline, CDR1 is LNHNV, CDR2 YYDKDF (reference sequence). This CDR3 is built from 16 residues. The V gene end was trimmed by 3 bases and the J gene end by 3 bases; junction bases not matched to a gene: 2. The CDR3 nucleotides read TGTGCCACCAGCAGGGCTAGCGGGAGGGACACCGGGGAGCTGTTTTTT. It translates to CATSRASGRDTGELFF.

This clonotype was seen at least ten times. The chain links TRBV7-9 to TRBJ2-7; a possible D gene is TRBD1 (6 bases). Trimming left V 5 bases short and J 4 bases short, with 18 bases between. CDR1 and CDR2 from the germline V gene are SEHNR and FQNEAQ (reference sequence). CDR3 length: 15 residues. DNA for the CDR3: TGTGCCAGCAGCGTCACCGGGACAAAGAAATACGAGCAGTACTTC. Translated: CASSVTGTKKYEQYF.

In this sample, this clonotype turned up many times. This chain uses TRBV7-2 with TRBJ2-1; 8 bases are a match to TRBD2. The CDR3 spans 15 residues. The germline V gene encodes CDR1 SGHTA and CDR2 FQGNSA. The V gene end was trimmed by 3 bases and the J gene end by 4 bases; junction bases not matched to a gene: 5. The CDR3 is CASSLSSGLYNEQFF. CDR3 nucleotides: TGTGCCAGCAGCTTGTCTAGCGGGTTATACAATGAGCAGTTCTTC.

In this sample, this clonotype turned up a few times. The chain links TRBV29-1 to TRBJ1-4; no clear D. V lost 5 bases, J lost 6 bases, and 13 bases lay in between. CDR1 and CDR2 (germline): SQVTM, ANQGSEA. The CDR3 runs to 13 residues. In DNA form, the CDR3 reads TGCAGCGTTTTAGGATCAGGAGATGAAAAACTGTTTTTT. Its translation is CSVLGSGDEKLFF.

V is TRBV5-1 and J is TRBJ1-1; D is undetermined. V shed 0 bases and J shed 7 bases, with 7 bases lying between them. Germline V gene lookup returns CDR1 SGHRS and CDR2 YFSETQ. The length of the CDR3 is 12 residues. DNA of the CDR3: TGCGCCAGCAGCTTGGGAGGGCTTGAAGCTTTCTTT. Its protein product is CASSLGGLEAFF.

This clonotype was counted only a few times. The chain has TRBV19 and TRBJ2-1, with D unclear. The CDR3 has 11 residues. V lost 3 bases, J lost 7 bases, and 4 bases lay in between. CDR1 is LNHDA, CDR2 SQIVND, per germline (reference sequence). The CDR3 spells CASSMRNEQFF. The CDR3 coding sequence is TGTGCCAGTAGTATGCGGAATGAGCAGTTCTTC.

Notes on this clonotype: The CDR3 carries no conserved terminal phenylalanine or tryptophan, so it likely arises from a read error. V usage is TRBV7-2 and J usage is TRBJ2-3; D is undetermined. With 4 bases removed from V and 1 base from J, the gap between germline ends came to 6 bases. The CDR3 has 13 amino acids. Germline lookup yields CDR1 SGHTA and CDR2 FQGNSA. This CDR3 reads CASSSSGTDTQYL. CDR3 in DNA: TGTGCCAGCAGCTCCTCAGGCACAGATACGCAGTATCTT.

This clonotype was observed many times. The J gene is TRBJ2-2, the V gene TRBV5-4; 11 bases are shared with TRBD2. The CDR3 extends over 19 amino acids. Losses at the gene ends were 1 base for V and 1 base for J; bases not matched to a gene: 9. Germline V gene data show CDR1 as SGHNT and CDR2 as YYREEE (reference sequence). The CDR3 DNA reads TGTGCCAGCAGCTTGTCGGGCAGTGGACTAGCGGGGAACACCGGGGAGCTGTTTTTT. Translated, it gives CASSLSGSGLAGNTGELFF.

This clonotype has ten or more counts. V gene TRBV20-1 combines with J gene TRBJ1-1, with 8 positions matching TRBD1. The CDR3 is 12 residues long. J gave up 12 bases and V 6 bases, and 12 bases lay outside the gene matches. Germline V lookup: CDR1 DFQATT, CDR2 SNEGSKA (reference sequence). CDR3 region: CSARDRTGSTFF. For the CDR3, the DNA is TGCAGTGCCCGGGACAGGACGGGTTCTACTTTCTTT.

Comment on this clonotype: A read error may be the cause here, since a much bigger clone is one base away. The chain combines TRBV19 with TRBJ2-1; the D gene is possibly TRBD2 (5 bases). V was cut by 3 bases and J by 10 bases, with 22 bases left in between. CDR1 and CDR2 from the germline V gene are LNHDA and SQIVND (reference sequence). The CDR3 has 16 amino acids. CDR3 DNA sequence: TGTGCCAGTAGTATGAGGCTGCGGGCCGCAGTCGGCGAGCAGTTCTTC. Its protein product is CASSMRLRAAVGEQFF.

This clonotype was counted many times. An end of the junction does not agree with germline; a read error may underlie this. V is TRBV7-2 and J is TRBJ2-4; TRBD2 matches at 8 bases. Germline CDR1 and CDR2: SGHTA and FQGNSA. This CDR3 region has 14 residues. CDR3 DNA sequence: TGTGCCAGCAGCTCCCGGGTCGGGAGGGACCCCTTACTCTTC. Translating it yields CASSSRVGRDPLLF.

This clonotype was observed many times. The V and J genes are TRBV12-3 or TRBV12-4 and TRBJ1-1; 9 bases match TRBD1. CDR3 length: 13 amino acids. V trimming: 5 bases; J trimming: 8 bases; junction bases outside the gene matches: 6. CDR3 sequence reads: CASSGSTGGEAFF. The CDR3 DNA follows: TGTGCCAGCAGTGGATCGACAGGGGGAGAAGCTTTCTTT.

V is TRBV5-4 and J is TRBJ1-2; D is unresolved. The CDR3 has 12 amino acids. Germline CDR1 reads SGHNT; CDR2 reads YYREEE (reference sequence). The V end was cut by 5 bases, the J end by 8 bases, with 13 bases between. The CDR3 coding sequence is TGTGCCAGCAGGGGTCAGAGCGAGGGCTACACCTTC. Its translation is CASRGQSEGYTF.

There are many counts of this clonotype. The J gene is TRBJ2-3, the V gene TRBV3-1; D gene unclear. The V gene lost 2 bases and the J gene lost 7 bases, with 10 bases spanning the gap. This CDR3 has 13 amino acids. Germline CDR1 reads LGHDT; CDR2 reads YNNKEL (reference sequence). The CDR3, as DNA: TGTGCCAGCAGCCAATCTAGGGCAAATACGCAGTATTTT. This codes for CASSQSRANTQYF.

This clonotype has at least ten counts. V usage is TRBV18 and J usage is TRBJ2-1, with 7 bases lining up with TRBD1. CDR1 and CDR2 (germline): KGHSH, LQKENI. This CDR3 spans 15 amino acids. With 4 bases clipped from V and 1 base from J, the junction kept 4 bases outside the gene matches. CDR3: CASSQMTGSYNEQFF. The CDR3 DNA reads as TGTGCCAGCTCACAGATGACAGGGTCCTACAATGAGCAGTTCTTC.

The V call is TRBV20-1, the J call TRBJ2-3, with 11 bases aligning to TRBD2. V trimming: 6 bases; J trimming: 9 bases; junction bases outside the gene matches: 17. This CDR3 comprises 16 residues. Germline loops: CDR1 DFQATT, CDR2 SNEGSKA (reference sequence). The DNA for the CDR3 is TGCAGTGCGGCTGCGTTGGGGCGAACTAGCGGGGGAACGCAGTATTTT. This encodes CSAAALGRTSGGTQYF.

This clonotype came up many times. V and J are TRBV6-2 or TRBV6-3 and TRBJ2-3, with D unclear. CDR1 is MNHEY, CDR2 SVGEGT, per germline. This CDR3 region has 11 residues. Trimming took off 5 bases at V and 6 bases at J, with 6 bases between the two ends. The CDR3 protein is CASSPHDTQYF. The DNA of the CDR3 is TGTGCCAGCAGTCCCCACGATACGCAGTATTTT.

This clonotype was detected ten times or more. The CDR3 DNA sequence: TGTGCCAGCAGTACCGGGGGCAATGAGCAGTTCTTC. Residues: CASSTGGNEQFF. The rearrangement uses TRBV12-3 or TRBV12-4 and TRBJ2-1; a possible D gene is TRBD2 (6 bases). Trimming removed 5 bases at V and 6 bases at J, with 8 bases between. CDR3 length: 12 amino acids.

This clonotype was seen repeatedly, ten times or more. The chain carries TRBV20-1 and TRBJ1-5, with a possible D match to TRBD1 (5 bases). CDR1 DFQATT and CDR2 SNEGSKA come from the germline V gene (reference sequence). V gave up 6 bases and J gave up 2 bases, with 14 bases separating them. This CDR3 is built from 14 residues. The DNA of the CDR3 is TGCAGTGCCTCGGGGGGGTTCGGCAATCAGCCCCAGCATTTT. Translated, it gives CSASGGFGNQPQHF.

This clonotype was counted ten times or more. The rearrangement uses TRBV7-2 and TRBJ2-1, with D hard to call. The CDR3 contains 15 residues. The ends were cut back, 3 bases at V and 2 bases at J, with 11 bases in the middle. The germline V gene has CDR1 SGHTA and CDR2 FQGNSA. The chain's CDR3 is CASSFVGAAYNEQFF. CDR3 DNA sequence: TGTGCCAGCAGCTTCGTGGGCGCGGCCTACAATGAGCAGTTCTTC.

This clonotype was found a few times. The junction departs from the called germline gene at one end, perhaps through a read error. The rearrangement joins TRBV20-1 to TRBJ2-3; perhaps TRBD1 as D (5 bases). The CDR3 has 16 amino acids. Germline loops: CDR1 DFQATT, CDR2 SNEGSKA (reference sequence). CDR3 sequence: CCARDQGDRGWDTQYF. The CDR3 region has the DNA TGCTGTGCTAGAGATCAAGGAGATAGGGGTTGGGATACGCAGTATTTT.

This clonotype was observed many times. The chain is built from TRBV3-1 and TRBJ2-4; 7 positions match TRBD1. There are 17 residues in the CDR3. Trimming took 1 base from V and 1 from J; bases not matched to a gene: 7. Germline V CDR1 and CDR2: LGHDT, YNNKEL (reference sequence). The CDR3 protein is CASSQADRVAAKNIQYF. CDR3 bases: TGTGCCAGCAGCCAAGCAGACAGGGTGGCTGCCAAAAACATTCAGTACTTC.

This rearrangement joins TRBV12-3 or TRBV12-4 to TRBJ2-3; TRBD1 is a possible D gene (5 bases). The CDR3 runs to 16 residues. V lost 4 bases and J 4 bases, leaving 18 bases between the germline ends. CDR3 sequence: CASSWKGRGSSDTQYF. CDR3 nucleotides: TGTGCCAGCAGTTGGAAGGGAAGGGGTTCTTCAGATACGCAGTATTTT.

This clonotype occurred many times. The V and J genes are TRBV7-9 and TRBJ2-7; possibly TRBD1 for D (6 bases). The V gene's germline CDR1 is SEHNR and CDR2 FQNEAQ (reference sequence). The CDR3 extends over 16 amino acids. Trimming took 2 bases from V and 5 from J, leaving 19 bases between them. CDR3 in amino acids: CASSLRRDTRIHEQYF. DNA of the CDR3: TGTGCCAGCAGCTTACGACGGGACACTCGGATCCACGAGCAGTACTTC.

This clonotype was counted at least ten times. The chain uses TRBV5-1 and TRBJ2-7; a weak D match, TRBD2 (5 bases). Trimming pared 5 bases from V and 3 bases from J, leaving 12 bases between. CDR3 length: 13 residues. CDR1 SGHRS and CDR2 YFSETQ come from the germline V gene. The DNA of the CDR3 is TGCGCCAGCAGTCTGGACTGGAGCTACGAGCAGTACTTC. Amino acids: CASSLDWSYEQYF.

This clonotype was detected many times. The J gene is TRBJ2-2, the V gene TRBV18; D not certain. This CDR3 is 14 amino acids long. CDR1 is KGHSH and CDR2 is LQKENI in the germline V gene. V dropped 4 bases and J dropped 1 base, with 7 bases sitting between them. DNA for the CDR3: TGTGCCAGCTCACGCCAGAAGAACACCGGGGAGCTGTTTTTT. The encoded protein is CASSRQKNTGELFF.

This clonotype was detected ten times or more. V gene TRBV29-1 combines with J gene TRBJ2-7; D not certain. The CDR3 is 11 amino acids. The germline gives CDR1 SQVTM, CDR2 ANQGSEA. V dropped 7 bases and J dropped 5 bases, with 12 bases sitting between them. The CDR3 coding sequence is TGCAGCGCTCGGAGTGTCGACGAGCAGTACTTC. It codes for CSARSVDEQYF.

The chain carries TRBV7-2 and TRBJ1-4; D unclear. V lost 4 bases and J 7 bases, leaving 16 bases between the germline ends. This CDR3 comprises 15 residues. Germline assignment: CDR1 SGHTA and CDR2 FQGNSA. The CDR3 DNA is TGTGCCAGCAGCTCGCTAAGGACTTTGGGTGAAAAACTGTTTTTT. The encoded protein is CASSSLRTLGEKLFF. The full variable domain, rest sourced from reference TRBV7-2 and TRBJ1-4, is GAGVSQSPSNKVTEKGKDVELRCDPISGHTALYWYRQSLGQGLEFLIYFQGNSAPDKSGLPSDRFSAERTGGSVSTLTIQRTQQEDSAVYLCASSSLRTLGEKLFFGSGTQLSVL.